This T cell receptor (beta chain) comes out of a study of regulatory T cells in long-lasting Graves disease. iRepertoire HTBI primers and Arm-PCR of CDR3 regions built TCR beta libraries. TCRdb fed the multiplex PCR reads into MiXCR, producing one record per CDR3 protein. Among roughly 430,000 distinct CDR3 sequences listed, around 17% were seen once. The CDR3 is made up of 15 amino acids. The germline V gene encodes CDR1 LGHDT and CDR2 YNNKEL (reference sequence). Trimming cost V 0 bases and J 10 bases, with 16 bases left between them. The time point: newly diagnosed GD, antithyroid drugs for less than 3 months. Extracted RNA from PBMCs served as the source of the TCR library. These data also featured in a second study, about T cells in Graves' hyperthyroidism and ophthalmopathy.

Material: peripheral blood mononuclear cells (PBMCs), obtained at new diagnosis, from a patient treated with antithyroid drugs. The gene calls are TRBV3-1 and TRBJ2-1; TRBD2 is a possible D gene (5 bases). The clonotype originates from a woman under 40 with Graves disease. The CDR3 loop reads CASSQEVAEAYEQFF. The CDR3 region has the DNA TGTGCCAGCAGCCAAGAGGTGGCGGAGGCCTACGAGCAGTTCTTC.